This T cell receptor (beta chain) emerged from a study of shared clonotypes between healthy human individuals. Study-wide background: A donor's plate count was three for CD4 naive and three for CD4 memory; CD8 naive had two and CD8 memory one.

Sequenced by immunoSEQ multiplex PCR; TCRdb stores in-frame clones only, minus some. The repertoire holds about 2.4 million clones, with 80% to 95% as singletons. The CDR3 is 15 residues long. Germline V gene data show CDR1 as SGHTA and CDR2 as FQGNSA. Trimming took off 0 bases at V and 8 bases at J, with 16 bases between the two ends. This sequence was found in a man between 18 and 35 years old in good health. Some clones in this sample may be carry-over from other donors' samples. The chain recombines TRBV7-2 with TRBJ1-2; D gene ambiguous. Specimen: naive CD4+ T cells from PBMCs. Subset defined: CD45RA+ positively selected. The CDR3 DNA reads as TGTGCCAGCAGCTTAGCGCGGGAGTCGAGTCGAGGCTACACCTTC. Its protein product is CASSLARESSRGYTF.